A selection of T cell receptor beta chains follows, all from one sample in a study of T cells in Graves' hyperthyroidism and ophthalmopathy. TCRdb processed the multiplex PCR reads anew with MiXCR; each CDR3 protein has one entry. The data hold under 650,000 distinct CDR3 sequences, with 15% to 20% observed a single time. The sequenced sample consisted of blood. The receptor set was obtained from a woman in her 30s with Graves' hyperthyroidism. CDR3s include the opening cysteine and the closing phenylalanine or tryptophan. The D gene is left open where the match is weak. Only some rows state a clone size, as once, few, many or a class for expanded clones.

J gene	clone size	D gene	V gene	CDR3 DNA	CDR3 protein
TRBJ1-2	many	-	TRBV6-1	TGTGCCAGCAACCCTACTTTCAGACGGGTTGATGGCTACACCTTC	CASNPTFRRVDGYTF
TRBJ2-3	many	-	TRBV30	TGTGCCTGGAGTGTACGTAGGGGGATCGCAGATACGCAGTATTTT	CAWSVRRGIADTQYF
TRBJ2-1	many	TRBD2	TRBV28	TGTGCCAGCAGTTTAGCGGGAGGAGATGAGCAGTTCTTC	CASSLAGGDEQFF
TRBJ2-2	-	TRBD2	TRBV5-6	TGTGCCAGCAGCTCCCAGCGACTAGCGGGAGTGCTCGGGGAGCTGTTTTTT	CASSSQRLAGVLGELFF
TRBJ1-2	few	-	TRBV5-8	TGTGCCAGCAGCTTGGCGTGGGGAAGTCAGGGTGGCTATGGCTACACCTTC	CASSLAWGSQGGYGYTF
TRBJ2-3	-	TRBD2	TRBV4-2	TGTGCCAGCAGCCGCCAGAGGTTAGCGGGAGGTAGTCCTCGACCCACAGATACGCAGTATTTT	CASSRQRLAGGSPRPTDTQYF
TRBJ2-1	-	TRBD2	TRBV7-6	TGTGCCAGCGGGGCCGCGGTAGCGGGAGGGCTCAGCTCCTACAATGAGCAGTTCTTC	CASGAAVAGGLSSYNEQFF
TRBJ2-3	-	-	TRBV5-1	TGCGCCAGCAGCACAACTTCGGACCGCCACCCTAGGCCGCAGTATTTT	CASSTTSDRHPRPQYF
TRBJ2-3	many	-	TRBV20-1	TGCAGTACCCTCCAGCGGATCACAGATACGCAGTATTTT	CSTLQRITDTQYF
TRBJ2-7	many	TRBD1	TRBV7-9	TGTGCCAGCAGCTTTGGGCAGGGGGACCACGAGCAGTACTTC	CASSFGQGDHEQYF
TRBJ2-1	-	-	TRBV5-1	TGCGCCAGCAGCTTGTATCTGGGGGGTGAGCAGTTCTTC	CASSLYLGGEQFF
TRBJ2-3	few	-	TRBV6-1	TGTGCCAGCAGCAGGAGTTGGACCCCCTTATTTAGCACAGATACGCAGTATTTT	CASSRSWTPLFSTDTQYF
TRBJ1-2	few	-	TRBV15	TGTGCCACCAGCAGCTCCCTGAACGGCTACACCTTC	CATSSSLNGYTF
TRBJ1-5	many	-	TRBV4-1	TGCGCCAGCAGGGGGGGAGGCAATCAGCCCCAGCATTTT	CASRGGGNQPQHF
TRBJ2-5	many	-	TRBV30	TGTGCCTGGAGTGTACTAGAGACCCAGTACTTC	CAWSVLETQYF
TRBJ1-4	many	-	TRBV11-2	TGTGCCAGCAGCCGCCGACAGAGGGAGAAACTGTTTTTT	CASSRRQREKLFF
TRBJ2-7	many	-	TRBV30	TGTGCCTGGAGTGTAGGGGCACTCAACGAGCAGTACTTC	CAWSVGALNEQYF
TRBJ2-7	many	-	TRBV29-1	TGCAGCGTTGGTCTGGGAGGCTACGAGCAGTACTTC	CSVGLGGYEQYF
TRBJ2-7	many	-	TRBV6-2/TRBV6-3	TGTGCCAGCAGCAAAGCCTCCTACGAGCAGTACTTC	CASSKASYEQYF
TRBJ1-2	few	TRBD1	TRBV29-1	TGCAGCGCTGGGACAGGGGGCGGCTACACCTTC	CSAGTGGGYTF
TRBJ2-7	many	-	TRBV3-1	TGTGCCAGCAGCCAAGATATGGCTGGGTCCTACGAGCAGTACTTC	CASSQDMAGSYEQYF
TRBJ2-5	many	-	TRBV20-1	TGCAGTGCTAGAGTGCCGGGGCAGGGAAGGGAGACCCAGTACTTC	CSARVPGQGRETQYF
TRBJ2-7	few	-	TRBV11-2	TGTGCCAGCAGCTTCTCAGGGGGGTGGTACGAGCAGTACTTC	CASSFSGGWYEQYF
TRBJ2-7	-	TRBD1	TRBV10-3	TGTGCCATCAGAAGGACAGGGTCATCCTACGAGCAGTACTTC	CAIRRTGSSYEQYF
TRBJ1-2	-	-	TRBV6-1	TGTGCCAGCAGTGGCCCTATCGTAGGGTCTGGCTACACCTTC	CASSGPIVGSGYTF
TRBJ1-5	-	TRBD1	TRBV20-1	TGCAGGGCTAGCGGACAGGGATGGAATCAGCCCCAGCATTTT	CRASGQGWNQPQHF
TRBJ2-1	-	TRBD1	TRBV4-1	TGCGCCAGCAGCTCCCGGACAGGGTTGGTTGATGAGCAGTTCTTC	CASSSRTGLVDEQFF
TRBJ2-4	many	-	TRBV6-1	TGTGCCAGCTTACCTCAGGGCTTGGGGTTAGCCAAAAACATTCAGTACTTC	CASLPQGLGLAKNIQYF
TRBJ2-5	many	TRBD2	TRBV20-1	TGCAGTGCTAGAGATACTAGCGGAGAGACCCAGTACTTC	CSARDTSGETQYF
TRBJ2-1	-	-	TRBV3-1	TGTGCCAGCGTAGGAGTAGATGAGCAGTTCTTC	CASVGVDEQFF
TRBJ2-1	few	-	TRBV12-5	TGTGCTAGTGGTTTAAGAGACCAACGACATGGTGAGCAGTTCTTC	CASGLRDQRHGEQFF
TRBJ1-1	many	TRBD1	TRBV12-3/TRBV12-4	TGTGCCAGCAGTTTTTCGGACAGGTCCGCTGAAGCTTTCTTT	CASSFSDRSAEAFF
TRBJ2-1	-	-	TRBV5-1	TGCGCCAGCAGCTCCCCTATGGGTCGAAATGAGCAGTTCTTC	CASSSPMGRNEQFF
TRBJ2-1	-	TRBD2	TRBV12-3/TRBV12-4	TGTGCCAGCGTATCTAGCGGGAGCTCCTACAATGAGCAGTTCTTC	CASVSSGSSYNEQFF
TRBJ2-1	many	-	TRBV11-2	TGTGCCAGCAGCCCCGACAGGTCCTACAATGAGCAGTTCTTC	CASSPDRSYNEQFF
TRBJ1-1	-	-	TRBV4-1	TGCGCCAGCAGCCAAGATGACAGGATGAACACTGAAGCTTTCTTT	CASSQDDRMNTEAFF
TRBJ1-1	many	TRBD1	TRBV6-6	TGTGCCAGCAGTTACAGGGGGCGGCGGAACACTGAAGCTTTCTTT	CASSYRGRRNTEAFF
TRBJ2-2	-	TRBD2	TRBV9	TGTGCCAGCAGCGTAGCTGATATTAGCGGGAGTAGGACCGGGGAGCTGTTTTTT	CASSVADISGSRTGELFF
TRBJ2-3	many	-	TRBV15	TGTGCCACCAGCAGAGATCGTTTGCGGGATGAAGATACGCAGTATTTT	CATSRDRLRDEDTQYF
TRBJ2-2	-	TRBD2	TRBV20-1	TGCAGTGCTCTCTATGGGGGACTAGCGGGAGGGCCCGCCACCGGGGAGCTGTTTTTT	CSALYGGLAGGPATGELFF
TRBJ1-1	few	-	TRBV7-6	TGTGCCAGCAGCCTGGAAATGACCACTGAAGCTTTCTTT	CASSLEMTTEAFF
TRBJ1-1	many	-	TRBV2	TGTGCCAGCGTGTTTCAGTTATATGAAGCTTTCTTT	CASVFQLYEAFF
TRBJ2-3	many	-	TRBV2	TGTGCCAGCAGTGAAGTCACCCTCGGAGATACGCAGTATTTT	CASSEVTLGDTQYF
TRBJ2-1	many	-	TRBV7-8	TGTGCCAGCAGCTCTAGCCTAGGGAGCGGCCTAACCTACAATGAGCAGTTCTTC	CASSSSLGSGLTYNEQFF
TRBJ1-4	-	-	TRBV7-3	TGTGCCAGCAGCTTAGCACGGGCTACTAATGAAAAACTGTTTTTT	CASSLARATNEKLFF
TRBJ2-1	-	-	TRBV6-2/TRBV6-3	TGTGCCAGCAGTTCCGGACTTCGGACGAGCTCCTACAATGAGCAGTTCTTC	CASSSGLRTSSYNEQFF
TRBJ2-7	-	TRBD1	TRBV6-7	TGTGCCAGCAGTCAAATAATAGGACAGGAGAGCTCCTACGAGCAGTACTTC	CASSQIIGQESSYEQYF
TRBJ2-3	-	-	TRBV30	TGTGCCTGGAGTTTCCGGGTCGGAACGGGCACAGATACGCAGTATTTT	CAWSFRVGTGTDTQYF